This T cell receptor (beta chain) was recovered during a study of blood T cell repertoires in COVID-19. Generated by immunoSEQ multiplex PCR, the TCRdb table keeps only in-frame clones and is missing some. The table shows about 170,000 clones, with about 87% occurring only once. The table lists this clone with a count of one. Germline V gene data show CDR1 as SGHRS and CDR2 as YFSETQ. V lost 5 bases and J lost 5; bases outside the gene matches: 11. The CDR3 runs 16 residues. The TCR originated in a young man with active or convalescent COVID-19. The source material was peripheral blood. The chain couples TRBV5-1 to TRBJ2-1, with 9 bases matching TRBD2. The CDR3 protein is CASSWGLADTHNEQFF. The CDR3 region has the DNA TGCGCCAGCAGTTGGGGACTAGCCGACACACACAATGAGCAGTTCTTC.